Below, 20 T cell receptor beta chains from the same sample are listed, as sequenced in a study of cytomegalovirus exposure and HLA in healthy donors. This PCR relied on a set of 60 Vbeta primers and 13 Jbeta primers. This table comes from immunoSEQ multiplex PCR, and its TCRdb copy is limited to in-frame clones, with some not included. Counted here are about 110,000 clones, roughly three quarters occurring once; the ten biggest clones make up 6.2%. The sequenced sample was PBMCs. The origin of the receptors is a man aged 25 to 40 in good health and CMV-seropositive.

Here the CDR3 DNA reads TGTGCCAGCAGTACAGGGTGGAATTCACCCCTCCACTTT. It is translated as CASSTGWNSPLHF. The chain carries TRBV6-1 and TRBJ1-6, with D perhaps matching TRBD1 (6 bases). Trimming stripped 5 bases from V and 7 bases from J, with 9 bases between. The CDR3 is made up of 13 amino acids. Germline-derived CDR1 and CDR2 are MNHNS and SASEGT.

The chain is built from TRBV11-2 and TRBJ1-2; a weak D match, TRBD1 (6 bases). This CDR3 has 14 amino acids. Trimming left V 6 bases short and J 1 base short, with 12 bases between. Germline V gene data show CDR1 as SGHAT and CDR2 as FQNNGV. The CDR3: CASSKDRLNYGYTF. The CDR3 nucleotides read TGTGCCAGCAGTAAAGACAGGCTTAACTATGGCTACACCTTC.

The rearrangement links TRBV27 to TRBJ2-7, with TRBD1 as a possible D gene (6 bases). The CDR3 spans 15 residues. Per germline, CDR1 MNHEY and CDR2 SMNVEV (reference sequence). Trimming removed 0 bases at V and 3 bases at J, with 12 bases between. The CDR3 reads CASSLSAGAGYEQYF. The CDR3 DNA reads as TGTGCCAGCAGTTTATCTGCAGGGGCGGGCTACGAGCAGTACTTC.

The chain links TRBV19 to TRBJ2-1; no reliable D call. V was trimmed by 0 bases and J by 4 bases, leaving 7 bases between them. The CDR3 covers 14 residues. The germline CDR1 and CDR2 sequences are LNHDA and SQIVND (reference sequence). The CDR3 bases are TGTGCCAGTAGTATAGATGAGGTGTACAATGAGCAGTTCTTC. This encodes CASSIDEVYNEQFF.

The chain carries TRBV27 and TRBJ1-2, with 9 positions matching TRBD1. V was clipped by 6 bases and J by 3 bases; unmatched bases: 8. CDR3 size: 15 residues. In germline, CDR1 is MNHEY, CDR2 SMNVEV (reference sequence). CDR3 in amino acids: CASSPHTGGDYGYTF. DNA for the CDR3: TGTGCCAGCAGCCCCCATACAGGGGGCGACTATGGCTACACCTTC.

The J gene is TRBJ1-5, the V gene TRBV29-1; D not resolved. Germline CDR1 reads SQVTM; CDR2 reads ANQGSEA. This CDR3 has 18 residues. CDR3 sequence reads: CRVNKRKRAGYSNQPQHF. CDR3 coding DNA: TGCAGGGTTAATAAACGAAAAAGGGCGGGCTATAGCAATCAGCCCCAGCATTTT.

This chain joins TRBV6-4 and TRBJ2-1, with TRBD2 identical over 10 bases. The ends lost 5 bases at V and 5 bases at J; junction bases unmatched: 6. The length of the CDR3 is 15 residues. The germline V gene encodes CDR1 MRHNA and CDR2 SNTAGT. DNA for the CDR3: TGTGCCAGCAGTCCACTAGCGGGGACTGACAATGAGCAGTTCTTC. Its translation: CASSPLAGTDNEQFF.

The J gene is TRBJ1-2, the V gene TRBV25-1; TRBD1 matches at 10 bases. This CDR3 contains 14 residues. Germline V gene lookup returns CDR1 MGHDK and CDR2 SYGVNS. V was clipped by 4 bases and J by 5 bases; unmatched bases: 4. The CDR3 sequence: CASSGTGQGYGYTF. The CDR3 coding sequence is TGTGCCAGCAGTGGGACGGGACAGGGGTATGGCTACACCTTC.

The CDR3 spells CASSTGSTYEQYF. DNA of the CDR3: TGTGCCAGTAGTACGGGGTCAACCTACGAGCAGTACTTC. The rearrangement uses TRBV19 and TRBJ2-7, with D tentatively TRBD2 (5 bases). Looked up from germline, CDR1 is LNHDA and CDR2 is SQIVND (reference sequence). V lost 4 bases and J lost 2, with 9 bases in between. The CDR3 runs to 13 residues.

The chain employs TRBV5-1 and TRBJ1-3; 9 bases map to TRBD1. V shed 4 bases, J shed 0 bases, and the junction held 8 bases outside the gene matches. The CDR3 extends over 17 amino acids. Germline V gene sequence: CDR1 SGHRS, CDR2 YFSETQ. The CDR3 here is CASSATGTGFSGNTIYF. The CDR3 nucleotides read TGCGCCAGCAGCGCTACCGGGACAGGGTTCTCTGGAAACACCATATATTTT. Supplemented by reference TRBV5-1 and TRBJ1-3, the full variable domain reads KAGVTQTPRYLIKTRGQQVTLSCSPISGHRSVSWYQQTPGQGLQFLFEYFSETQRNKGNFPGRFSGRQFSNSRSEMNVSTLELGDSALYLCASSATGTGFSGNTIYFGEGSWLTVV.

The chain is built from TRBV10-3 and TRBJ1-5; TRBD1 is a possible D gene (6 bases). Per the germline V gene, CDR1 is ENHRY and CDR2 is SYGVKD. This CDR3 has 16 residues. The V end was cut by 11 bases, the J end by 3 bases, with 23 bases between. The CDR3: CASSWGGEGHNQPQHF. CDR3 in DNA: TGTGCCTCATCGTGGGGCGGGGAGGGACACAATCAGCCCCAGCATTTT.

This sequence joins TRBV7-3 and TRBJ2-1; D is unresolved. V lost 5 bases and J lost 9, with 17 bases in between. The CDR3 contains 14 residues. Per the germline V gene, CDR1 is SGHTA and CDR2 is FQGTGA. This chain's CDR3 is CASSPQDSFTEQFF. CDR3 DNA: TGTGCCAGCAGCCCCCAGGATAGTTTTACTGAGCAGTTCTTC.

The chain is built from TRBV29-1 and TRBJ2-1, with D maybe TRBD1 (6 bases). The CDR3 has 11 amino acids. Germline values: CDR1 SQVTM, CDR2 ANQGSEA. V lost 6 bases and J lost 7, with 10 bases in between. The CDR3, as DNA: TGCAGCGTGGGGGCAGGAAATGAGCAGTTCTTC. This gives the protein CSVGAGNEQFF.

The J gene is TRBJ1-2, the V gene TRBV6-4; a weak D match, TRBD1 (6 bases). Germline CDR1 and CDR2: MRHNA and SNTAGT. V was trimmed by 3 bases and J by 4 bases, leaving 15 bases between them. There are 15 residues in the CDR3. Here the CDR3 DNA reads TGTGCCAGCAGTGAAGGGGCCCGAGGGGGCTATGGCTACACCTTC. Its protein is CASSEGARGGYGYTF.

The chain couples TRBV21-1 to TRBJ1-1; the table's D call TRBD1 went unverified against the DNA. TRBV21-1 is noted as a pseudogene. The CDR3 is 15 amino acids. The CDR3 nucleotides are TGTGCCAGCAGCAAACGACAGGGTCCGGGAACTGAAGCTTTCTTT. Residues: CASSKRQGPGTEAFF.

V is TRBV29-1 and J is TRBJ1-3, with a tentative D call TRBD1 (5 bases). V was pared by 3 bases and J by 3 bases, with 15 bases between. The germline CDR1 and CDR2 sequences are SQVTM and ANQGSEA. This CDR3 spans 15 amino acids. CDR3 protein: CSVEFPGGDGNTIYF. For the CDR3, the DNA is TGCAGCGTTGAGTTTCCGGGGGGAGATGGAAACACCATATATTTT.

V gene TRBV15 combines with J gene TRBJ2-2; a possible D gene is TRBD2 (6 bases). V gave up 6 bases and J gave up 7 bases, with 18 bases separating them. CDR1 is LNHNV, CDR2 YYDKDF, per germline (reference sequence). This CDR3 spans 15 amino acids. The CDR3 reads CATSDTGGGLGELFF. The DNA for the CDR3 is TGTGCCACCAGTGACACCGGGGGAGGTCTCGGGGAGCTGTTTTTT.

This sequence joins TRBV7-3 and TRBJ2-2, with D perhaps matching TRBD1 (5 bases). The CDR3 has 15 amino acids. Trimming took 2 bases from V and 5 from J, leaving 12 bases between them. Per germline, CDR1 SGHTA and CDR2 FQGTGA. Here the CDR3 DNA reads TGTGCCAGCAGCTTAGTAGGGGTCGGGACCGGGGAGCTGTTTTTT. Residues: CASSLVGVGTGELFF.

The CDR3 reads CASSLTGGYDEQFF. CDR3 coding DNA: TGTGCCAGCAGCTTAACAGGGGGGTATGATGAGCAGTTCTTC. The gene calls are TRBV7-9 and TRBJ2-1, with 8 positions matching TRBD1. Germline V gene lookup returns CDR1 SEHNR and CDR2 FQNEAQ (reference sequence). With V trimmed by 2 bases and J by 8 bases, 5 bases remained unmatched. This CDR3 has 14 amino acids.

This CDR3 reads CASNSDRGHTEAFF. The CDR3 DNA reads TGTGCCAGCAACTCGGACAGGGGGCACACTGAAGCTTTCTTT. The genes are TRBV6-1 and TRBJ1-1, with TRBD1 matching over 11 bases. Germline V gene data show CDR1 as MNHNS and CDR2 as SASEGT. The V segment lost 7 bases and the J segment 3 bases; nucleotides outside the gene matches: 4. CDR3 length: 14 amino acids.